The present entry profiles one T cell receptor (beta chain) with its context. The antigen remains unidentified. From the reads, TCRdb called clonotypes with MiXCR, one entry per CDR3 protein. The repertoire holds roughly 350,000 distinct CDR3 sequences, with roughly a third as singletons. Trimming took off 5 bases at V and 5 bases at J, with 21 bases between the two ends. Germline CDR1 and CDR2: LNHDA and SQIVND (reference sequence). The CDR3 is made up of 16 amino acids. The data stem from a study of T cell repertoires in cytomegalovirus infection. This TCR was recovered from a human donor in good health (CMV status not recorded). Some clones in this sample may be carry-over from other donors' samples. This specimen consisted of cultured PBMCs, obtained from culture after CMV antigen stimulation. The chain links TRBV19 to TRBJ2-5; the D gene is possibly TRBD2 (5 bases). Written as DNA, the CDR3 is TGTGCCAGTAGTTCACTCCGGGGAGCTCGATCGGAGACCCAGTACTTC. Translating it yields CASSSLRGARSETQYF.